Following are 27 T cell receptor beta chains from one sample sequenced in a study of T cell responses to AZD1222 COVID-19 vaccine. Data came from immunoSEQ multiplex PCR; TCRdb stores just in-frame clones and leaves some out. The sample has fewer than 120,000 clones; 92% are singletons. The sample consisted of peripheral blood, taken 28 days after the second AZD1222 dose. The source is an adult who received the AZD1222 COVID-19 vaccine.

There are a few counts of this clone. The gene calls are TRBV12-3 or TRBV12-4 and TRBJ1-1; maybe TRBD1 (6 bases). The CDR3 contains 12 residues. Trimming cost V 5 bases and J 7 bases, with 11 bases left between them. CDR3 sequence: CASSIQGLEAFF. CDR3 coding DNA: TGTGCCAGCAGTATACAGGGTCTTGAAGCTTTCTTT.

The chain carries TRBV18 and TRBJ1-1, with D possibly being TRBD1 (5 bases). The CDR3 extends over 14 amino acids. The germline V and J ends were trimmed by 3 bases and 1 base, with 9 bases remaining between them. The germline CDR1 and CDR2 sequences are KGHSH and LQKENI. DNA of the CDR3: TGTGCCAGCTCACCGATCCAGGGGAACACTGAAGCTTTCTTT. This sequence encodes CASSPIQGNTEAFF.

The DNA for the CDR3 is TGTGCCAGTAAGGGGCTCTCAGGCACAGATACGCAGTATTTT. Translated: CASKGLSGTDTQYF. The V gene is TRBV7-2, the J gene TRBJ2-3; maybe TRBD1 (5 bases). CDR1 SGHTA and CDR2 FQGNSA come from the germline V gene. The V end was cut by 9 bases, the J end by 1 base, with 14 bases between. The CDR3 totals 14 residues. Together with reference TRBV7-2 and TRBJ2-3, the CDR3 gives the full variable domain: GAGVSQSPSNKVTEKGKDVELRCDPISGHTALYWYRQSLGQGLEFLIYFQGNSAPDKSGLPSDRFSAERTGGSVSTLTIQRTQQEDSAVYLCASKGLSGTDTQYFGPGTRLTVL.

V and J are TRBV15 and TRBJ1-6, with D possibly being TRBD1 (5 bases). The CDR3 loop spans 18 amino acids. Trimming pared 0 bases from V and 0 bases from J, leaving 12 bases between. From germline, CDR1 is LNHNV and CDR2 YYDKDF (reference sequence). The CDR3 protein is CATSRDRVQSSYNSPLHF. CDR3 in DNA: TGTGCCACCAGCAGAGACAGGGTCCAGAGCTCCTATAATTCACCCCTCCACTTT.

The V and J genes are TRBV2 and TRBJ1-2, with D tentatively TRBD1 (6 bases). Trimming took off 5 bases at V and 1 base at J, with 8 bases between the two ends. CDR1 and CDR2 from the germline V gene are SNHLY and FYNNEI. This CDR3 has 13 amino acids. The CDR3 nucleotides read TGTGCCAGCAGTCAGGGGAGTAACTATGGCTACACCTTC. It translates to CASSQGSNYGYTF.

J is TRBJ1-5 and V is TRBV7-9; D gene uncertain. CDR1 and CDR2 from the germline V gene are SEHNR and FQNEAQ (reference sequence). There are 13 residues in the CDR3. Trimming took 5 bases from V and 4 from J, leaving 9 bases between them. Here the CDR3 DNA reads TGTGCCAGCAGCCAAGACGGGAATCAGCCCCAGCATTTT. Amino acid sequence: CASSQDGNQPQHF.

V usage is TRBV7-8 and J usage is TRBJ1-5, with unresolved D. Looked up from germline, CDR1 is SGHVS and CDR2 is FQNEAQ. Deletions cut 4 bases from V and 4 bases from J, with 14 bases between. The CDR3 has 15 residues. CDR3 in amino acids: CASSSIRGGNQPQHF. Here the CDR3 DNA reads TGTGCCAGCAGCTCGATACGGGGTGGTAATCAGCCCCAGCATTTT.

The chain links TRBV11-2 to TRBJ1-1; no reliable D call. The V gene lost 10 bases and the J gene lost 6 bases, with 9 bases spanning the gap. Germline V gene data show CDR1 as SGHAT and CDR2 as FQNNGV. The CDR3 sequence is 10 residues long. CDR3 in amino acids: CAIKGSEAFF. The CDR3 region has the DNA TGTGCCATCAAGGGTTCTGAAGCTTTCTTT. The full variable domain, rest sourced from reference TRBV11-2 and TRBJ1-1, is EAGVAQSPRYKIIEKRQSVAFWCNPISGHATLYWYQQILGQGPKLLIQFQNNGVVDDSQLPKDRFSAERLKGVDSTLKIQPAKLEDSAVYLCAIKGSEAFFGQGTRLTVV.

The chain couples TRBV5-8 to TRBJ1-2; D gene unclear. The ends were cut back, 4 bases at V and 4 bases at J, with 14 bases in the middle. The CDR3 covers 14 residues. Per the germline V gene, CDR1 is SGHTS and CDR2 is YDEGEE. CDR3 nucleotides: TGTGCCAGCAGCCACATAGTGGGATCCTATGGCTACACCTTC. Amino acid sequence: CASSHIVGSYGYTF.

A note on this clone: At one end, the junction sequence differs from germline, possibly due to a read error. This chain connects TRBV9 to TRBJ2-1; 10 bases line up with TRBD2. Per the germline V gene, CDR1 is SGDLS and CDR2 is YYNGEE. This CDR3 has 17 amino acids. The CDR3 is CASTVLLAGGSYNEQFF. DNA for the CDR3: TGTGCCAGCACCGTACTTTTAGCGGGGGGCTCCTACAATGAGCAGTTCTTC.

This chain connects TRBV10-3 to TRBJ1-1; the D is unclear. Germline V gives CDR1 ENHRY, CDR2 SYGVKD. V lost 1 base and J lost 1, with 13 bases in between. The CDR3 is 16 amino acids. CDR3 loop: CAISEYGSAGNTEAFF. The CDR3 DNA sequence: TGTGCCATCAGTGAGTATGGTTCAGCAGGGAACACTGAAGCTTTCTTT.

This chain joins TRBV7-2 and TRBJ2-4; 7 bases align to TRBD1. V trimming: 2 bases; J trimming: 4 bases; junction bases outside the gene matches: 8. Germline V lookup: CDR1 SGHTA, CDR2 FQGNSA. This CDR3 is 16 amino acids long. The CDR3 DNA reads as TGTGCCAGCAGCTTACAGAACAGGGGTGGAAAAAACATTCAGTACTTC. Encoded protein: CASSLQNRGGKNIQYF. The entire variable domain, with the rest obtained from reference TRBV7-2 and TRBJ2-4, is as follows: GAGVSQSPSNKVTEKGKDVELRCDPISGHTALYWYRQSLGQGLEFLIYFQGNSAPDKSGLPSDRFSAERTGGSVSTLTIQRTQQEDSAVYLCASSLQNRGGKNIQYFGAGTRLSVL.

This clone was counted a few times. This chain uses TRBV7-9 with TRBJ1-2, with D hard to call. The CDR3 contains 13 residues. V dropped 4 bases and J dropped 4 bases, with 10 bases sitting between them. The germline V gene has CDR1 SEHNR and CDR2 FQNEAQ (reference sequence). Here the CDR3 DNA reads TGTGCCAGCAGCTGGAACCGGACCTATGGCTACACCTTC. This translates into CASSWNRTYGYTF.

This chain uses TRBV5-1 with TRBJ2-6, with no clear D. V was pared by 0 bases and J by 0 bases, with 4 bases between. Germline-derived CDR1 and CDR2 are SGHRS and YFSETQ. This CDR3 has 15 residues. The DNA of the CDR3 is TGCGCCAGCAGCTTGGACGGCTCTGGGGCCAACGTCCTGACTTTC. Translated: CASSLDGSGANVLTF.

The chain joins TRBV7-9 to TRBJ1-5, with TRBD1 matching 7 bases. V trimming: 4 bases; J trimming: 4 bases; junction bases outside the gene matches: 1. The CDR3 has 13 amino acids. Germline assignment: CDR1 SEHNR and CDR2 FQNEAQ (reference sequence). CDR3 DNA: TGTGCCAGCAGCTCACAGGGGAATCAGCCCCAGCATTTT. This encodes CASSSQGNQPQHF.

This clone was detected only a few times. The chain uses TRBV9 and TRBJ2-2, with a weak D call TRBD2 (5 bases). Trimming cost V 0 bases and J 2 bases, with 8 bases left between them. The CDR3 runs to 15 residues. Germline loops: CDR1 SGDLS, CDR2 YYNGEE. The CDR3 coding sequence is TGTGCCAGCAGCGTAGGGACTCTAAACACCGGGGAGCTGTTTTTT. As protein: CASSVGTLNTGELFF.

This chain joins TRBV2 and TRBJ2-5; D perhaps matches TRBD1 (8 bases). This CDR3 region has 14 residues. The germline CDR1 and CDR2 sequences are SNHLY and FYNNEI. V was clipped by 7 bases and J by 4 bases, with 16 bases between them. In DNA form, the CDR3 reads TGTGCCAGCAACAGGGGGGGGGCTACAGAGACCCAGTACTTC. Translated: CASNRGGATETQYF.

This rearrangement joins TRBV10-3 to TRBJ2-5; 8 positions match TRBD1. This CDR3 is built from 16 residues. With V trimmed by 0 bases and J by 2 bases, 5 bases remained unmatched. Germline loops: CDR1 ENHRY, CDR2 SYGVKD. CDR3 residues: CAISESPGQDQETQYF. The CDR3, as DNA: TGTGCCATCAGTGAGTCGCCGGGACAGGATCAAGAGACCCAGTACTTC.

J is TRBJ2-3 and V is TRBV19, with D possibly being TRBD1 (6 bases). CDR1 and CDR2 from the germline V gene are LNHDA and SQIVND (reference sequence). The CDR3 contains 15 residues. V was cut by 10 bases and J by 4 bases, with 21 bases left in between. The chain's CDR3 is CATQQQGIAADTQYF. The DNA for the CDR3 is TGTGCCACCCAACAACAGGGAATCGCGGCAGATACGCAGTATTTT.

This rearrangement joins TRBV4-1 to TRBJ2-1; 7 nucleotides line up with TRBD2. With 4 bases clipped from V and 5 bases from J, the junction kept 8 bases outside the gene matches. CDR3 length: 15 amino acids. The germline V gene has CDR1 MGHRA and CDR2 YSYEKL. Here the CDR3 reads CASSPPGTNHNEQFF. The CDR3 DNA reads TGCGCCAGCAGCCCACCCGGGACTAACCACAATGAGCAGTTCTTC.

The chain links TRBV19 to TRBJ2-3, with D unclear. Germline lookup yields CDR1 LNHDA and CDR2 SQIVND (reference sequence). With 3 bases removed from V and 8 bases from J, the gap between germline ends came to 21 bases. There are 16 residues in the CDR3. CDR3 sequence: CASSIFLDPYQGTQYF. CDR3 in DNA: TGTGCCAGTAGTATCTTTTTAGACCCCTATCAAGGTACGCAGTATTTT.

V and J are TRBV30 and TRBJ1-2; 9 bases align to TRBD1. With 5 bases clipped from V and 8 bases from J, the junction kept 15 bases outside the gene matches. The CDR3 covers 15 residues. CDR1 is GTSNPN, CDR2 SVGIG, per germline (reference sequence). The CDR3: CAWGPGGQGPRGYTF. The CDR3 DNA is TGTGCCTGGGGCCCCGGGGGACAGGGACCTCGGGGCTACACCTTC.

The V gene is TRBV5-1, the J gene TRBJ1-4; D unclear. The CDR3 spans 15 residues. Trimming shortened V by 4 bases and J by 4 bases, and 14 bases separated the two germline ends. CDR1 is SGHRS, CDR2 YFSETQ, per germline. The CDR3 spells CASSPIPGNNEKLFF. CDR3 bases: TGCGCCAGCAGCCCCATCCCGGGTAATAATGAAAAACTGTTTTTT.

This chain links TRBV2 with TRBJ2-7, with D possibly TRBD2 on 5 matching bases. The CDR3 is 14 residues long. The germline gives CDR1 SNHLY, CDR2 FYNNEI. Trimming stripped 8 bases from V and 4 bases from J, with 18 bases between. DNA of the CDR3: TGTGCCAGCCGCACCCTAAAATCGGGGTACGAGCAGTACTTC. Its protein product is CASRTLKSGYEQYF.

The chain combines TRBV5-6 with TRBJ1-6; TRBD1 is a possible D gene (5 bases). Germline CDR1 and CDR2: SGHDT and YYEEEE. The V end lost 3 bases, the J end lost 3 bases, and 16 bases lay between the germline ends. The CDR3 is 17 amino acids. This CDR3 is CASSSLTVDIYNSPLHF. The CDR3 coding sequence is TGTGCCAGCAGCTCCCTGACAGTAGACATCTATAATTCACCCCTCCACTTT.

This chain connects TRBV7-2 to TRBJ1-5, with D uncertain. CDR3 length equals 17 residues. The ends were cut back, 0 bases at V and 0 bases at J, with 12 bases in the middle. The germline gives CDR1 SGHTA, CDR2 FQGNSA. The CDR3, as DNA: TGTGCCAGCAGCTTAGCGGTCCAGGTTAATAGCAATCAGCCCCAGCATTTT. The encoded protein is CASSLAVQVNSNQPQHF.

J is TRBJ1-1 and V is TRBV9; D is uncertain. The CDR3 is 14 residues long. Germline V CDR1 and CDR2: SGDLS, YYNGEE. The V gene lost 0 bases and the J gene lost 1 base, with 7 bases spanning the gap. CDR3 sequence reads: CASSVAPRNTEAFF. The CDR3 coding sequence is TGTGCCAGCAGCGTAGCGCCCAGGAACACTGAAGCTTTCTTT.